The 10 T cell receptor beta chains reported below all come from one sample, sequenced in a study of cytomegalovirus exposure and HLA in healthy donors. Clones were sequenced by immunoSEQ multiplex PCR, and TCRdb holds only the in-frame ones, with some missing. The sample lists approximately 130,000 clones; 85% to 90% were seen once. Sequencing was performed on PBMCs. These receptors were obtained from a woman aged 18-29 years in good health and CMV-seronegative.

This chain links TRBV6-1 with TRBJ2-1, with 12 bases lining up with TRBD2. The V segment lost 7 bases and the J segment 10 bases; nucleotides outside the gene matches: 11. The CDR3 loop spans 15 amino acids. Germline V CDR1 and CDR2: MNHNS, SASEGT. The CDR3 region is CASTPTSGGSGEQFF. CDR3 nucleotide sequence: TGTGCCAGCACCCCGACTAGCGGGGGTTCAGGAGAGCAGTTCTTC.

The chain uses TRBV21-1 and TRBJ1-1; the table gives TRBD1 as D, unverified against the DNA. TRBV21-1 is an annotated pseudogene. The CDR3 extends over 16 amino acids. As DNA, the CDR3 is TGTGCCAGCAGCCCGCGACAGGGGCCGGGGAACACTGAAGCTTTCTTT. The encoded protein is CASSPRQGPGNTEAFF.

The chain joins TRBV19 to TRBJ1-1; 10 positions match TRBD1. CDR3 length: 17 amino acids. After removal of 5 bases from V and 2 bases from J, the junction contained 11 bases not matched to a gene. Germline V CDR1 and CDR2: LNHDA, SQIVND (reference sequence). The CDR3 here is CASSGPGDRGRNTEAFF. CDR3 DNA: TGTGCCAGTAGTGGCCCTGGGGACAGGGGACGAAACACTGAAGCTTTCTTT.

Regarding this clone: This sample includes further DNA sequences coding for the same CDR3. The V and J genes are TRBV28 and TRBJ2-3; D is undetermined. The V gene lost 3 bases and the J gene lost 1 base, with 8 bases spanning the gap. The CDR3 totals 14 residues. Germline lookup yields CDR1 MDHEN and CDR2 SYDVKM. The CDR3 coding sequence is TGTGCCAGCAGTTTCCTCTCAGGCACAGATACGCAGTATTTT. Residues: CASSFLSGTDTQYF.

The chain employs TRBV7-8 and TRBJ2-3; D is possibly TRBD1 (5 bases). Germline loops: CDR1 SGHVS, CDR2 FQNEAQ. Deletions cut 3 bases from V and 7 bases from J, with 17 bases between. CDR3 length: 15 amino acids. For the CDR3, the DNA is TGTGCCAGCAGCTTTAATGGCGTAGGGGTGAATACGCAGTATTTT. As protein: CASSFNGVGVNTQYF. Using reference TRBV7-8 and TRBJ2-3 for the parts outside the CDR3, the full variable domain is GAGVSQSPRYKVAKRGQDVALRCDPISGHVSLFWYQQALGQGPEFLTYFQNEAQLDKSGLPSDRFFAERPEGSVSTLKIQRTQQEDSAVYLCASSFNGVGVNTQYFGPGTRLTVL.

The V gene is TRBV5-1, the J gene TRBJ2-1, with 8 positions matching TRBD2. In germline, CDR1 is SGHRS, CDR2 YFSETQ. Germline trimming cut 2 bases from V and 2 bases from J; bases unmatched to any gene: 6. The CDR3 loop spans 16 amino acids. CDR3 sequence reads: CASSFPSGGAYNEQFF. CDR3 DNA sequence: TGCGCCAGCAGCTTTCCCTCGGGAGGGGCCTACAATGAGCAGTTCTTC.

The chain recombines TRBV5-6 with TRBJ2-5; 9 bases align to TRBD2. CDR1 and CDR2 from the germline V gene are SGHDT and YYEEEE. The length of the CDR3 is 16 residues. With V trimmed by 0 bases and J by 3 bases, 6 bases remained unmatched. Here the CDR3 DNA reads TGTGCCAGCAGCTTGGACGGAGGGACTAGCAAAGAGACCCAGTACTTC. Protein product: CASSLDGGTSKETQYF. The whole variable domain, remainder taken from reference TRBV5-6 and TRBJ2-5, is DAGVTQSPTHLIKTRGQQVTLRCSPKSGHDTVSWYQQALGQGPQFIFQYYEEEERQRGNFPDRFSGHQFPNYSSELNVNALLLGDSALYLCASSLDGGTSKETQYFGPGTRLLVL.

The chain links TRBV19 to TRBJ2-3; 8 nucleotides align to TRBD2. The V gene end was trimmed by 2 bases and the J gene end by 3 bases; junction bases not matched to a gene: 1. The CDR3 spans 14 residues. Germline V lookup: CDR1 LNHDA, CDR2 SQIVND (reference sequence). The CDR3: CASSISGRTDTQYF. The CDR3 DNA is TGTGCCAGTAGTATAAGCGGGAGAACAGATACGCAGTATTTT.

The chain joins TRBV28 to TRBJ2-7; no reliable D call. Germline V lookup: CDR1 MDHEN, CDR2 SYDVKM. V shed 4 bases and J shed 2 bases, with 9 bases lying between them. The length of the CDR3 is 13 residues. This chain's CDR3 is CASSYHTTYEQYF. The CDR3 DNA reads as TGTGCCAGCAGTTATCACACCACCTACGAGCAGTACTTC.

The CDR3 spells CASSQDVSGQSYGYTF. CDR3 DNA: TGCGCCAGCAGCCAAGACGTTTCGGGACAGTCCTATGGCTACACCTTC. The J gene is TRBJ1-2, the V gene TRBV4-3; 7 positions agree with TRBD1. Germline V gene sequence: CDR1 LGHNA, CDR2 YSLEER. This CDR3 contains 16 residues. The V segment lost 0 bases and the J segment 4 bases; nucleotides outside the gene matches: 8.